Reported below is one T cell receptor (beta chain). From the 5' RACE reads, TCRdb lists one entry per CDR3 protein and no DNA. The sample table sets out 150,000 or so distinct CDR3 sequences. This sample is drawn from a study of T cells expressing NK-cell markers. The CDR3 totals 14 residues. Germline V gene sequence: CDR1 MNHEY, CDR2 SVGAGI. The sample comprised blood T cells: a sorted CD56 or NKG2C T cell subset, CD4+ or CD8+ T cells, or bulk PBMC T cells (not recorded which). The chain recombines TRBV6-5 with TRBJ2-2. The sequence came from a woman aged 50 to 60 in good health. The CDR3 region is CASSYDGEPGELFF.